One sample yielded the 23 T cell receptor beta chains listed below, sequenced in a study of TIL therapy for anti-PD-1-resistant metastatic lung cancer. The time point is: pre-treatment sample, taken before nivolumab and TIL therapy. The libraries were made with immunoSEQ v3. Assay used: immunoSEQ multiplex PCR; TCRdb lists only in-frame clones, some missing. The sample contains about 59,000 clones, less than 75% of which appear only once. Source: blood, taken at baseline. These TCRs come from a person aged 25 to 85 with non-small cell lung cancer.

This sequence joins TRBV28 and TRBJ1-6, with D unclear. Germline V gene data show CDR1 as MDHEN and CDR2 as SYDVKM. V dropped 5 bases and J dropped 5 bases, with 7 bases sitting between them. This CDR3 has 13 amino acids. The CDR3 DNA is TGTGCCAGCAGTCGTACAGATAATTCACCCCTCCACTTT. Encoded protein: CASSRTDNSPLHF.

The chain uses TRBV6-5 and TRBJ1-2, with 8 bases identical to TRBD1. Germline assignment: CDR1 MNHEY and CDR2 SVGAGI. The V segment lost 3 bases and the J segment 6 bases; nucleotides outside the gene matches: 9. CDR3 length: 15 amino acids. In DNA form, the CDR3 reads TGTGCCAGCAGTTATTATTCAGGGGGCGCGGATGGCTACACCTTC. The encoded protein is CASSYYSGGADGYTF.

The chain links TRBV9 to TRBJ1-2; TRBD1 might be the D (6 bases). Per the germline V gene, CDR1 is SGDLS and CDR2 is YYNGEE. The V and J ends lost 4 bases and 4 bases respectively, with 20 bases between them. This CDR3 comprises 16 residues. CDR3 DNA sequence: TGTGCCAGCAGCAGAGATCCGGGGGGCGGCCCCTATGGCTACACCTTC. Its protein product is CASSRDPGGGPYGYTF.

V is TRBV21-1 and J is TRBJ1-2. TRBV21-1 is a pseudogene locus. The CDR3 has 17 residues. The CDR3 loop reads CASRSPGRSLLVYGYTF. CDR3 DNA: TGTGCCAGCAGAAGCCCGGGACGATCCCTGCTAGTCTATGGCTACACCTTC.

The chain links TRBV15 to TRBJ2-3, with TRBD1 identical over 10 bases. Germline V gene lookup returns CDR1 LNHNV and CDR2 YYDKDF (reference sequence). V gave up 3 bases and J gave up 6 bases; unmatched junction bases: 15. There are 18 residues in the CDR3. This CDR3 is CATSSGTLWDRGVDTQYF. Here the CDR3 DNA reads TGTGCCACCAGCAGTGGAACCCTTTGGGACAGGGGAGTGGATACGCAGTATTTT.

The genes are TRBV18 and TRBJ2-1; D gene ambiguous. The V gene lost 6 bases and the J gene lost 5 bases, with 11 bases spanning the gap. CDR1 is KGHSH, CDR2 LQKENI, per germline. The CDR3 has 13 residues. CDR3 DNA sequence: TGTGCCAGCTCCCTAAGTTCGAACAATGAGCAGTTCTTC. Translation gives CASSLSSNNEQFF.

The chain joins TRBV6-1 to TRBJ2-7, with D uncertain. V gave up 1 base and J gave up 0 bases, with 7 bases separating them. The CDR3 is 14 residues long. Germline lookup yields CDR1 MNHNS and CDR2 SASEGT. CDR3: CASSEDGNSYEQYF. In DNA, the CDR3 is TGTGCCAGCAGTGAAGATGGGAACTCCTACGAGCAGTACTTC.

This clone showed up just a few times. DNA for the CDR3: TGTGCCAGCTCGGACAGCGTTAGCAATCAGCCCCAGCATTTT. Protein product: CASSDSVSNQPQHF. V is TRBV27 and J is TRBJ1-5; possible D gene TRBD1, 6 bases. The CDR3 length is 14 residues. Germline CDR1 reads MNHEY; CDR2 reads SMNVEV (reference sequence). Trimming stripped 8 bases from V and 0 bases from J, with 11 bases between.

This chain links TRBV6-6 with TRBJ2-3, with 8 bases lining up with TRBD2. This CDR3 is 14 amino acids long. V trimming: 7 bases; J trimming: 9 bases; junction bases outside the gene matches: 12. The germline V gene has CDR1 MNHNY and CDR2 SVGAGI (reference sequence). The CDR3 loop is CASKRETSEPTQYF. The DNA of the CDR3 is TGTGCCAGCAAACGGGAGACTAGCGAGCCCACGCAGTATTTT.

The chain has TRBV4-3 and TRBJ1-5; TRBD1 matches 7 bases. Trimming took 2 bases from V and 4 from J; bases not matched to a gene: 5. The CDR3 has 15 amino acids. The germline CDR1 and CDR2 sequences are LGHNA and YSLEER. This CDR3 is CASSQSAGQNQPQHF. The DNA of the CDR3 is TGCGCCAGCAGCCAAAGCGCGGGACAGAATCAGCCCCAGCATTTT.

The V call is TRBV29-1, the J call TRBJ1-2; maybe TRBD1 (5 bases). The length of the CDR3 is 12 residues. V was clipped by 2 bases and J by 8 bases, with 12 bases between them. Germline assignment: CDR1 SQVTM and CDR2 ANQGSEA. Here the CDR3 DNA reads TGCAGCGTTGAAAGCGGGGGTGGAGGCTACACCTTC. It yields the protein CSVESGGGGYTF.

The table lists this clone with a count of one. The gene calls are TRBV10-3 and TRBJ2-2; 7 nucleotides align to TRBD2. The V segment lost 2 bases and the J segment 7 bases; nucleotides outside the gene matches: 4. CDR3 size: 14 residues. Germline CDR1 reads ENHRY; CDR2 reads SYGVKD. The CDR3 here is CAISETSAGGELFF. As DNA, the CDR3 is TGTGCCATCAGTGAGACTAGCGCTGGCGGGGAGCTGTTTTTT.

By share, this clone ranks as medium-sized. The chain has TRBV6-6 and TRBJ1-6; 7 bases line up with TRBD1. This CDR3 spans 13 amino acids. J was trimmed by 10 bases and V by 8 bases; bases with no gene match: 8. Germline CDR1 reads MNHNY; CDR2 reads SVGAGI (reference sequence). CDR3 in amino acids: CASFPGQRSPLHF. CDR3 nucleotides: TGTGCCAGCTTCCCGGGACAGCGATCACCCCTCCACTTT.

The chain uses TRBV7-2 and TRBJ2-5; D is perhaps TRBD1 (7 bases). Germline values: CDR1 SGHTA, CDR2 FQGNSA. The CDR3 has 16 residues. Deletions cut 1 base from V and 1 base from J, with 13 bases between. The CDR3 DNA sequence: TGTGCCAGCAGCTTAGGGGGGACAGCGGGCCAAGAGACCCAGTACTTC. Translation: CASSLGGTAGQETQYF.

The chain recombines TRBV18 with TRBJ1-3; no clear D. Germline CDR1 KGHSH, CDR2 LQKENI. CDR3 length equals 13 residues. Trimming pared 4 bases from V and 10 bases from J, leaving 14 bases between. The CDR3 here is CASSLVTLETIYF. DNA of the CDR3: TGTGCCAGCTCACTAGTAACCCTGGAGACCATATATTTT.

The chain employs TRBV11-3 and TRBJ1-5; D is ambiguous. The CDR3 totals 13 residues. Germline lookup yields CDR1 SGHNT and CDR2 YENEEA. V was trimmed by 1 base and J by 12 bases, leaving 13 bases between them. The CDR3 loop is CASSLGLTALQHF. In DNA, the CDR3 is TGTGCCAGCAGCTTAGGGCTGACCGCCCTCCAGCATTTT.

The chain carries TRBV6-5 and TRBJ1-2, with D tentatively TRBD1 (5 bases). V lost 8 bases and J 8 bases, leaving 18 bases between the germline ends. CDR1 and CDR2 from the germline V gene are MNHEY and SVGAGI. The CDR3 has 13 amino acids. In DNA, the CDR3 is TGTGCCAGCTCAAGGGAGGGGCTAGGGGGCTACACCTTC. Amino acids: CASSREGLGGYTF.

The chain couples TRBV5-1 to TRBJ2-7, with a weak D call TRBD2 (6 bases). Per germline, CDR1 SGHRS and CDR2 YFSETQ. The V and J ends lost 7 bases and 3 bases respectively, with 14 bases between them. The CDR3 has 13 residues. CDR3 DNA sequence: TGCGCCAGCCGACCGACGGGACTCTACGAGCAGTACTTC. Amino acids: CASRPTGLYEQYF. Full variable domain (missing parts from reference TRBV5-1 and TRBJ2-7): KAGVTQTPRYLIKTRGQQVTLSCSPISGHRSVSWYQQTPGQGLQFLFEYFSETQRNKGNFPGRFSGRQFSNSRSEMNVSTLELGDSALYLCASRPTGLYEQYFGPGTRLTVT.

In this sample, this clone turned up once. This chain uses TRBV19 with TRBJ2-5; 9 bases fit TRBD2. The germline gives CDR1 LNHDA, CDR2 SQIVND (reference sequence). V dropped 5 bases and J dropped 5; count of bases not matched to a gene: 12. The CDR3 is made up of 16 amino acids. CDR3 region: CASSPRGSGGRETQYF. The CDR3 DNA is TGTGCCAGTAGTCCCCGGGGAAGCGGGGGGCGGGAGACCCAGTACTTC.

The chain carries TRBV4-1 and TRBJ1-1, with D hard to call. This CDR3 spans 13 amino acids. Trimming left V 2 bases short and J 0 bases short, with 4 bases between. Per germline, CDR1 MGHRA and CDR2 YSYEKL. The CDR3 sequence is CASSQNLNTEAFF. CDR3 bases: TGCGCCAGCAGCCAAAATTTGAACACTGAAGCTTTCTTT.

The chain combines TRBV11-3 with TRBJ2-7, with D perhaps TRBD1 (5 bases). The CDR3 has 13 residues. Germline-derived CDR1 and CDR2 are SGHNT and YENEEA. With 5 bases removed from V and 6 bases from J, the gap between germline ends came to 14 bases. In DNA form, the CDR3 reads TGTGCCAGCAGCGATATCGACAGCCTCGAGCAGTACTTC. Translating it yields CASSDIDSLEQYF.

The V and J genes are TRBV28 and TRBJ2-7; D remains unclear. The CDR3 runs 12 residues. The ends were cut back, 7 bases at V and 2 bases at J, with 9 bases in the middle. CDR1 is MDHEN, CDR2 SYDVKM, per germline. CDR3 coding DNA: TGTGCCAGCACAGGCAGCGCCTACGAGCAGTACTTC. Its translation is CASTGSAYEQYF.

The chain links TRBV19 to TRBJ2-3; D may be TRBD1 (5 bases). The ends were cut back, 0 bases at V and 5 bases at J, with 9 bases in the middle. Germline values: CDR1 LNHDA, CDR2 SQIVND (reference sequence). This CDR3 has 14 residues. CDR3 sequence reads: CASSIDRDRDTQYF. The DNA for the CDR3 is TGTGCCAGTAGTATAGACAGGGATCGAGATACGCAGTATTTT.